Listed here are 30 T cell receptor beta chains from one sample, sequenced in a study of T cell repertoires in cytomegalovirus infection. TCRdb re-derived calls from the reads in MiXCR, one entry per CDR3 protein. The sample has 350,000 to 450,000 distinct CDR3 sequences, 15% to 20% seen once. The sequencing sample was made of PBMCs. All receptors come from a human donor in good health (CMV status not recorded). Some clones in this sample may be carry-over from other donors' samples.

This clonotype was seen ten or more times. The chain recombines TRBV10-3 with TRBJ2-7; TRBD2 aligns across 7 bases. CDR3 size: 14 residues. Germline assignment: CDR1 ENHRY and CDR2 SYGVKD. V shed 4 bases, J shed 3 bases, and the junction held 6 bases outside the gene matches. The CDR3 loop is CAISVETSVYEQYF. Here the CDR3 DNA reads TGTGCCATCAGTGTGGAAACTAGCGTCTACGAGCAGTACTTC.

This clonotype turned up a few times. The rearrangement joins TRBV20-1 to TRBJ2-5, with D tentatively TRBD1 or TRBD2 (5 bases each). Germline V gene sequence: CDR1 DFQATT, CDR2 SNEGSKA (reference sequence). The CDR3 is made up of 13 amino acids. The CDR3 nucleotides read TGCAGCACGTGGGACGCCAGAGAAGAGACCCAGTACTTC. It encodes CSTWDAREETQYF.

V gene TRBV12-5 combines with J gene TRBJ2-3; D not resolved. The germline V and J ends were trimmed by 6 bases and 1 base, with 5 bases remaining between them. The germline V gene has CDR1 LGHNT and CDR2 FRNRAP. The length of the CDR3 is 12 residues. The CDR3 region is CASGRRTDTQYF. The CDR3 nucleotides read TGTGCTAGTGGAAGACGCACAGATACGCAGTATTTT.

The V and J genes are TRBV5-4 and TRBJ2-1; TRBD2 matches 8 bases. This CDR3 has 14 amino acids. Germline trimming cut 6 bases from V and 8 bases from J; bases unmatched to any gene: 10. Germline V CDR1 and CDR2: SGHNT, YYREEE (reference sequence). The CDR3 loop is CASMQAGELHEQFF. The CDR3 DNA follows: TGTGCCAGCATGCAAGCGGGAGAGCTTCATGAGCAGTTCTTC.

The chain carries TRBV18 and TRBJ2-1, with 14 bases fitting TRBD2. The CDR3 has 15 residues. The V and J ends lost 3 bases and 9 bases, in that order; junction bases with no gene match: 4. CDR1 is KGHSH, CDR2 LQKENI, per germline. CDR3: CASSPGLAGAGEQFF. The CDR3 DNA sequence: TGTGCCAGCTCACCGGGACTAGCGGGAGCGGGTGAGCAGTTCTTC.

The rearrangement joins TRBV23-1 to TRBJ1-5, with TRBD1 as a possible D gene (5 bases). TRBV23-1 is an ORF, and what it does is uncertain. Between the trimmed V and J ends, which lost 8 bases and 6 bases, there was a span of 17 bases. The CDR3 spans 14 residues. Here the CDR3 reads CASGGPRVSQPQHF. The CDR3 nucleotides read TGCGCCAGCGGCGGACCCAGGGTATCTCAGCCCCAGCATTTT.

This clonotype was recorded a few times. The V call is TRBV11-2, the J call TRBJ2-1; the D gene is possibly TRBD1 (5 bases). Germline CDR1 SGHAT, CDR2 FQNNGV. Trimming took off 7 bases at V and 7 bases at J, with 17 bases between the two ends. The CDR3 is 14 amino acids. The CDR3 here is CASTRAGYRNEQFF. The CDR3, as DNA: TGTGCCAGCACCAGGGCAGGGTATAGGAATGAGCAGTTCTTC.

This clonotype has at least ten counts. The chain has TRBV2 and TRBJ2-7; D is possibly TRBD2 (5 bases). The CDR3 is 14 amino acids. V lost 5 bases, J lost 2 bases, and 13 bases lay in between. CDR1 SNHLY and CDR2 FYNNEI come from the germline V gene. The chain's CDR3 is CASSRGTYTYEQYF. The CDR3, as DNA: TGTGCCAGCAGTCGGGGTACCTACACCTACGAGCAGTACTTC.

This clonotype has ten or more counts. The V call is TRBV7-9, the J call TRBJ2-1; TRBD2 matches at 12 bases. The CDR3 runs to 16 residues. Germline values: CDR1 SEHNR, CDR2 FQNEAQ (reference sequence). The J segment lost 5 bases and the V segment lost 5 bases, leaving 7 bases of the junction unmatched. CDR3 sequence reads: CASSPGWTSGNNEQFF. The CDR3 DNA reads TGTGCCAGCAGCCCCGGGTGGACTAGCGGGAACAATGAGCAGTTCTTC.

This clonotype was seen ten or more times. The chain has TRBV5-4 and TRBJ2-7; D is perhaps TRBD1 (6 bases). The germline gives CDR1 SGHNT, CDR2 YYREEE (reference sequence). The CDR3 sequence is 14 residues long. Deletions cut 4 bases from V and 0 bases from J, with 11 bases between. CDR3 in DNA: TGTGCCAGCAGCCAACAGGGTTACTCCTACGAGCAGTACTTC. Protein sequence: CASSQQGYSYEQYF.

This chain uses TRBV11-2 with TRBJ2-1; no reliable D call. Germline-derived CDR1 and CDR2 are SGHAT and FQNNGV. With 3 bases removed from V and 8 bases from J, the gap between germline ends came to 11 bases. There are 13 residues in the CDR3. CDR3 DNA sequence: TGTGCCAGCAGCTTTGGCCTACCCGATGAGCAGTTCTTC. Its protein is CASSFGLPDEQFF.

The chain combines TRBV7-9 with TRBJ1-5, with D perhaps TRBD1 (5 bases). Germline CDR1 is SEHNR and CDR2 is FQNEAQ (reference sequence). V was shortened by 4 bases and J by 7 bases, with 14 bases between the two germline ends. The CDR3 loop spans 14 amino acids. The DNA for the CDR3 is TGTGCCAGCAGCTCCCTTACGGGGGGGCAGCCCCAGCATTTT. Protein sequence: CASSSLTGGQPQHF.

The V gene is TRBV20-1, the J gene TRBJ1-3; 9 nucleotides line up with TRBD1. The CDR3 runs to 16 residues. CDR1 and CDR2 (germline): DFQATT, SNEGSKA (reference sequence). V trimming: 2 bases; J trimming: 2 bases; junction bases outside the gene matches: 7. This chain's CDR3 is CSARSGTGLAGNTIYF. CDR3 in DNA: TGCAGTGCTAGATCCGGGACAGGGTTGGCTGGAAACACCATATATTTT.

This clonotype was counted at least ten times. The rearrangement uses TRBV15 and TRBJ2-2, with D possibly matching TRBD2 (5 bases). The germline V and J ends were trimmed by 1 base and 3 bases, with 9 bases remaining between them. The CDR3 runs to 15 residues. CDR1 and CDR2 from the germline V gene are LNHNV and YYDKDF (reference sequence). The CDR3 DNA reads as TGTGCCACCAGCAGAGTGGCTAGCTACACCGGGGAGCTGTTTTTT. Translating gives CATSRVASYTGELFF.

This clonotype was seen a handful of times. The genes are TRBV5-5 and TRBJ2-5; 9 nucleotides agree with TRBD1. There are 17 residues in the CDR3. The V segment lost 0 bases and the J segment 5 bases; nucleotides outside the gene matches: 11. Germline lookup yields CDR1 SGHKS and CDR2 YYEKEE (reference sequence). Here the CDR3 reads CASSLDQQGAPLETQYF. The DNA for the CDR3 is TGTGCCAGCAGCTTGGACCAACAGGGGGCGCCCCTGGAGACCCAGTACTTC.

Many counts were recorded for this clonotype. As DNA, the CDR3 is TGTGCCAGCAGCCAAGTATTAGCGGGAGGGCCCGGCTACAATGAGCAGTTCTTC. Protein sequence: CASSQVLAGGPGYNEQFF. This chain links TRBV4-2 with TRBJ2-1, with 11 bases fitting TRBD2. The CDR3 has 18 residues. The junction had 8 bases not matched to a gene; V was cut back by 1 base and J by 3 bases. The germline V gene encodes CDR1 LGHNA and CDR2 YNFKEQ.

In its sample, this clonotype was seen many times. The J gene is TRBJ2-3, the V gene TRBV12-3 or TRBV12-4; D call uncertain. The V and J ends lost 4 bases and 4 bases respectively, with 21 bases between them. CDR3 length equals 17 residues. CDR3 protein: CASSSNWRFTPPDTQYF. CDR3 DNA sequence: TGTGCCAGCAGTTCGAACTGGCGGTTTACTCCTCCAGATACGCAGTATTTT.

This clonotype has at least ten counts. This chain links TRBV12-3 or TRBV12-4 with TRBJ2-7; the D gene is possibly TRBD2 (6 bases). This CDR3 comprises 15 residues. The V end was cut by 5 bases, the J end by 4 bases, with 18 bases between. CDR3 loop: CASSRLGGIVYEQYF. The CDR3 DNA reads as TGTGCCAGCAGTAGGCTGGGGGGAATCGTGTACGAGCAGTACTTC.

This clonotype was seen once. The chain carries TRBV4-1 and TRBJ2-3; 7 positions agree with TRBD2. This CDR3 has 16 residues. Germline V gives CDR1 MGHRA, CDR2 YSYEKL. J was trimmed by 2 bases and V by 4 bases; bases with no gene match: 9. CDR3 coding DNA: TGCGCCAGCAGCCCTTACACCGGGACTATCACAGATACGCAGTATTTT. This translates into CASSPYTGTITDTQYF.

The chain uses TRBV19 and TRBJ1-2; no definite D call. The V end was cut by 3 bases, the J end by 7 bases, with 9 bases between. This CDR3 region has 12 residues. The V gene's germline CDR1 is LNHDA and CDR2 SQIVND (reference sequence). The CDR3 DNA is TGTGCCAGTAGTATCTCCCCTAGTGGCTACACCTTC. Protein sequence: CASSISPSGYTF.

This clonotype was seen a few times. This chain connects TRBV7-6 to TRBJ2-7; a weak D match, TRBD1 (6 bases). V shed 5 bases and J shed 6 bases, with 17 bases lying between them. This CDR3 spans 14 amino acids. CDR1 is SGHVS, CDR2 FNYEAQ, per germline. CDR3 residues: CASSPKTGGGEQYF. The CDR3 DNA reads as TGTGCCAGCAGCCCCAAGACAGGCGGAGGCGAGCAGTACTTC.

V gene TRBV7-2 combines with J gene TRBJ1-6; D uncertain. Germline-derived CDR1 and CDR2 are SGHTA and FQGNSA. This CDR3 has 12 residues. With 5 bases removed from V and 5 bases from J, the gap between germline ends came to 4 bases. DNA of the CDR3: TGTGCCAGCAGCCGAGATAATTCACCCCTCCACTTT. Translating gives CASSRDNSPLHF.

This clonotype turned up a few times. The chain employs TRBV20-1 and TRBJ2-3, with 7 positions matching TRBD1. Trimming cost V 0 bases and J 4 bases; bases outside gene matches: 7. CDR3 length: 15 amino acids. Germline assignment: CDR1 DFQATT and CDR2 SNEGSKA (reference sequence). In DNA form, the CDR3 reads TGCAGTGCTAGAGATAGGGCAGGGGGACCAGATACGCAGTATTTT. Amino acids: CSARDRAGGPDTQYF.

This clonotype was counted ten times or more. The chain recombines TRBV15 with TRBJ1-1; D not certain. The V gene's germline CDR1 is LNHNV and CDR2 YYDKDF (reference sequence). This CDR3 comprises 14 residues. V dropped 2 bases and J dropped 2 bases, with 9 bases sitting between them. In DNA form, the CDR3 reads TGTGCCACCAGCAGACTCGGACGTAACACTGAAGCTTTCTTT. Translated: CATSRLGRNTEAFF.

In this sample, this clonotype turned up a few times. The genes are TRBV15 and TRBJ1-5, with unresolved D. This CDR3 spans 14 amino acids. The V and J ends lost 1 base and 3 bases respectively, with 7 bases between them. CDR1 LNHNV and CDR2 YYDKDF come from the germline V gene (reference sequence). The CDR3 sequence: CATSRVADNQPQHF. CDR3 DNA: TGTGCCACCAGCAGAGTGGCAGACAATCAGCCCCAGCATTTT.

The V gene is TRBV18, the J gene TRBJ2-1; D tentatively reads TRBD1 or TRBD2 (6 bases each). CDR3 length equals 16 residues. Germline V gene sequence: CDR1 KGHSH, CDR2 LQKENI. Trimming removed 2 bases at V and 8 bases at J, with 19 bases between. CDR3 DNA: TGTGCCAGCTCACCAATCCTTTGGGGGGCAGCCGATGAGCAGTTCTTC. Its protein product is CASSPILWGAADEQFF.

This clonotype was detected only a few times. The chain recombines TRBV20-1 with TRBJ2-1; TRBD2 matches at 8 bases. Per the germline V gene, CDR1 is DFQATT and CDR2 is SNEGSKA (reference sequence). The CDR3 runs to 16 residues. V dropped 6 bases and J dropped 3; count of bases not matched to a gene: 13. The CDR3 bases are TGCAGTGCATGGGCGGGGGAAGCGGGGGTCTACAATGAGCAGTTCTTC. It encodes CSAWAGEAGVYNEQFF.

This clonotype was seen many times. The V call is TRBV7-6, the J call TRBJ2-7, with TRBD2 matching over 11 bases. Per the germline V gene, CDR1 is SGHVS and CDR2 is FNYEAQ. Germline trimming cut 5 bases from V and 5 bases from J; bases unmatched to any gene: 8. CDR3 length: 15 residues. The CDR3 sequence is CASSPSGSGGDEQYF. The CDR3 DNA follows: TGTGCCAGCAGCCCCTCGGGTAGCGGGGGGGACGAGCAGTACTTC. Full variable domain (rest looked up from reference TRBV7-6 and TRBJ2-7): GAGVSQSPRYKVTKRGQDVALRCDPISGHVSLYWYRQALGQGPEFLTYFNYEAQQDKSGLPNDRFSAERPEGSISTLTIQRTEQRDSAMYRCASSPSGSGGDEQYFGPGTRLTVT.

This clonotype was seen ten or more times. The DNA for the CDR3 is TGTGCCAGCAGAGGACTACACACAGATACGCAGTATTTT. Translation: CASRGLHTDTQYF. The chain has TRBV12-3 or TRBV12-4 and TRBJ2-3, with D perhaps matching TRBD2 (6 bases). The V and J ends lost 6 bases and 2 bases respectively, with 9 bases between them. This CDR3 is built from 13 residues.

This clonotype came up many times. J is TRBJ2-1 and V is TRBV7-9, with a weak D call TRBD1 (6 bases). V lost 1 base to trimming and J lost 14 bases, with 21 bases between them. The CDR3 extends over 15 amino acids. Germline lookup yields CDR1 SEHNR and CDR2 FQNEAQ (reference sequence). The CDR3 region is CASSLVDYGPSGEFF. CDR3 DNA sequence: TGTGCCAGCAGCTTAGTAGACTATGGACCCTCAGGGGAGTTCTTC.